A single T cell receptor beta chain is shown here with its context. As yet, its antigen is unknown. The data derive from a study of cytomegalovirus exposure and HLA in healthy donors. In the study overall: Among the approximately 430 donors who were genotyped, about 80% fell in the genetic ancestry cluster that is associated with self-reported Caucasian donors.

Study outcomes and limitations: Researchers had no immune exposure information except CMV serostatus available.

The primer mix had 60 Vbeta and 13 Jbeta primers. Sequencing used immunoSEQ multiplex PCR; TCRdb keeps in-frame clones, though not all of them. The table includes 180,000 or so clones, 76% detected once. The sample consisted of PBMCs. This clonotype originated in a man in his late teens or twenties in good health and CMV-seronegative.

CDR3: CASSRTRATEAFF. CDR3 DNA sequence: TGTGCCAGCAGCCGGACAAGGGCCACTGAAGCTTTCTTT. The V gene is TRBV6-1, the J gene TRBJ1-1, with D possibly being TRBD1 (5 bases). The CDR3 is 13 amino acids. Per germline, CDR1 MNHNS and CDR2 SASEGT. The germline V and J ends were trimmed by 6 bases and 4 bases, with 12 bases remaining between them.